This TCR beta chain derives from a study of beta chain features in type 1 diabetes. Study results and caveats: Insertions were fewer and deletions more numerous at VDJ junctions in type 1 diabetes patients. PCR might favor shorter templates, but any such skew would affect patients and controls equally.

Expressed TCRB transcripts got sequenced, as all isolated RNA was reverse transcribed. Libraries were prepared by immunoSEQ multiplex PCR; TCRdb keeps only in-frame clonotypes and omits some of them. The sample holds 810,000 or so clones, 15% to 20% seen once. Central memory, naive, regulatory and stem cell-like memory CD4+ cells were sorted by CD45RO/CCR7/CD25/CD127/CD95/CD27. Remarks on this clone: Antigen unknown.

CDR1 is SGHRS and CDR2 is YFSETQ in the germline V gene. The CDR3 is 16 amino acids. Trimming stripped 0 bases from V and 2 bases from J, with 15 bases between. The rearrangement uses TRBV5-1 and TRBJ2-7, with no clear D. Specimen: naive CD4+ T cells from blood. This sequence originates from a woman under 30 in good health. The CDR3 bases are TGCGCCAGCAGCTTGGCCGCGGCAGCCAGAACCTACGAGCAGTACTTC. This gives the protein CASSLAAAARTYEQYF.